One sample yielded the 8 T cell receptor beta chains listed below, sequenced in a study. TCRdb reanalysed the RT-PCR reads using MiXCR and keeps one entry per CDR3 protein. The table shows about 680,000 distinct CDR3 sequences, with 12% to 15% occurring only once. The sample taken for sequencing was memory CD4+ T cells from blood. The receptors here all came from a female donor in good health, serving as a healthy control.

This clonotype showed up just a few times. J is TRBJ2-1 and V is TRBV11-2, with 10 bases identical to TRBD2. V was clipped by 0 bases and J by 13 bases; unmatched bases: 3. The CDR3 covers 13 residues. Germline CDR1 reads SGHAT; CDR2 reads FQNNGV. CDR3: CASSLDSGRTQFF. CDR3 coding DNA: TGTGCCAGCAGCTTAGATAGCGGGAGGACTCAGTTCTTC. The full variable domain, rest sourced from reference TRBV11-2 and TRBJ2-1, is EAGVAQSPRYKIIEKRQSVAFWCNPISGHATLYWYQQILGQGPKLLIQFQNNGVVDDSQLPKDRFSAERLKGVDSTLKIQPAKLEDSAVYLCASSLDSGRTQFFGPGTRLTVL.

In this sample, this clonotype turned up a few times. V usage is TRBV7-9 and J usage is TRBJ2-5; D call uncertain. This CDR3 is built from 11 residues. CDR1 is SEHNR and CDR2 is FQNEAQ in the germline V gene (reference sequence). V lost 5 bases and J lost 6, with 7 bases in between. CDR3: CASSPHQTQYF. The CDR3 DNA sequence: TGTGCCAGCAGCCCCCACCAGACCCAGTACTTC.

V and J are TRBV20-1 and TRBJ2-7; maybe TRBD2 (6 bases). CDR3 size: 13 residues. The V gene lost 3 bases and the J gene lost 3 bases, with 12 bases spanning the gap. Germline loops: CDR1 DFQATT, CDR2 SNEGSKA (reference sequence). CDR3 sequence reads: CSASGGMVYEQYF. The DNA for the CDR3 is TGCAGTGCTAGTGGCGGGATGGTCTACGAGCAGTACTTC.

This chain joins TRBV6-6 and TRBJ2-3, with D perhaps matching TRBD1 (5 bases). The V and J ends lost 4 bases and 2 bases respectively, with 10 bases between them. The CDR3 sequence is 14 residues long. Per germline, CDR1 MNHNY and CDR2 SVGAGI (reference sequence). The chain's CDR3 is CASSFPGPTDTQYF. The CDR3, as DNA: TGTGCCAGCAGTTTTCCAGGGCCCACAGATACGCAGTATTTT.

This clonotype was counted only a few times. The chain couples TRBV18 to TRBJ1-6; tentatively, D is TRBD1 (6 bases). With 3 bases removed from V and 7 bases from J, the gap between germline ends came to 10 bases. Germline V gene lookup returns CDR1 KGHSH and CDR2 LQKENI. The CDR3 contains 14 residues. CDR3 sequence (DNA): TGTGCCAGCTCACCGGACAGCCTCAATTCACCCCTCCACTTT. Translation: CASSPDSLNSPLHF.

The chain uses TRBV10-3 and TRBJ2-2, with TRBD2 matching 7 bases. The germline V gene has CDR1 ENHRY and CDR2 SYGVKD. This CDR3 contains 19 residues. J gave up 4 bases and V 6 bases, and 20 bases lay outside the gene matches. The CDR3: CAIRPAAGVSMVGTGELFF. CDR3 bases: TGTGCCATCAGACCCGCGGCGGGGGTCTCGATGGTGGGCACCGGGGAGCTGTTTTTT.

The chain carries TRBV6-2 or TRBV6-3 and TRBJ2-2; D is possibly TRBD2 (6 bases). Between the trimmed V and J ends, which lost 2 bases and 5 bases, there was a span of 9 bases. CDR3 length equals 14 residues. Germline values: CDR1 MNHEY, CDR2 SVGEGT. The CDR3 reads CASSYGGWTGELFF. DNA for the CDR3: TGTGCCAGCAGTTACGGAGGGTGGACCGGGGAGCTGTTTTTT.

This clonotype has just a few counts. The CDR3 nucleotides are TGTGCCAGCGTACCGGGACCGCCTAACTATGGCTACACCTTC. This gives the protein CASVPGPPNYGYTF. The J gene is TRBJ1-2, the V gene TRBV12-3 or TRBV12-4; possibly TRBD1 for D (5 bases). The V and J ends lost 8 bases and 0 bases respectively, with 13 bases between them. The CDR3 contains 14 residues.